Listed here is a single TCR beta chain. This clonotype was seen at least ten times. Its recognized antigen is unknown. No much larger clone is present one base from it, and per-base qualities are unavailable. The germline V gene supplies CDR1 MGHRA and CDR2 YSYEKL. The CDR3 contains 13 residues, cysteine and phenylalanine counted. Only the CDR3 DNA is retained, 39 bases long and in frame from the first base. V is pruned by 5 bases and J by 7 bases, leaving 8 bases of the junction without a gene match. The lymph node samples were taken from the axillary draining lymph nodes of breast cancer patients. These data belong to a study of breast tumors, draining lymph nodes, adjacent tissues (dated by TCRdb to the mid-2010s). The study in broad terms: In breast cancer patients, the study compared the TCR beta repertoires of tumor, adjacent nontumor tissue and axillary lymph nodes. The study aimed to assess the relationships and possible T-cell exchange between tumor, surrounding tissue and draining lymph node repertoires in human breast cancer. The study at large found these results: The similarity between tumor and nontumor tissue repertoires was significantly greater in luminal-like breast cancer than in basal-like breast cancer. The data were considered consistent with most tumor T cells being derived from the lymph node and subsequently expanding within tumor tissue. T-cell repertoire diversity in tumors was found to be lower than in lymph nodes but higher than in nontumor tissue, and preferential V and J gene usage was observed. The conclusion that tumor T cells originate in lymph nodes was framed as consistent with a hypothesis rather than directly demonstrated.

TCRdb records Illumina HiSeq 2000 as the sequencer. Multiplex PCR amplification was used to build the TCR beta chain libraries. High-throughput sequencing was used to analyze the amplified TCR beta chain products. The public reads were reprocessed in TCRdb via fastp at Q25 and MiXCR, keeping in-frame beta chains. Identical CDR3 protein sequences are pooled into one entry, listed with their most common genes and DNA. This sample comprises about 130,000 distinct CDR3 sequences, about 20% of them detected only once. Roughly 3.6% of the sample is held by the ten biggest clonotypes. Sequencing was performed on axillary lymph node tissue. This clonotype was sampled from a female donor with breast cancer. Some clones in this sample may be carry-over from other donors' samples. The receptor chain draws on TRBV4-1 and TRBJ2-7; TRBD2 agrees with 7 junctional bases. The DNA sequence follows: TGCGCCAGCAGCAAGGGAGGGATGGGAGAGCAGTACTTC. Translated, it gives CASSKGGMGEQYF.